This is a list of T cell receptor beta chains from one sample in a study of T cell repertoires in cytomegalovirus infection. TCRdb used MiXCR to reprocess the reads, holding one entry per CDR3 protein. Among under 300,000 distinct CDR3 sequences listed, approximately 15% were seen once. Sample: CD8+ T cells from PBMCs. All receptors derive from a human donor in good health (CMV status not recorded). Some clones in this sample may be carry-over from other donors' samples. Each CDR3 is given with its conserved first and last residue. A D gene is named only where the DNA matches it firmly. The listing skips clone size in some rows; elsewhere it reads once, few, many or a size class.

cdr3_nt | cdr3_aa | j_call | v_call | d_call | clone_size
TGTGCCAGTAGTATCCCTCATGGAACCATGAACACTGAAGCTTTCTTT | CASSIPHGTMNTEAFF | TRBJ1-1 | TRBV19 | . | .
TGTGCCAGTACGTCAGGACCGTTGAACACTGAAGCTTTCTTT | CASTSGPLNTEAFF | TRBJ1-1 | TRBV27 | . | .
TGTGCCAGCAGCTTAGGACAGGGAGATCCGCCCCAGCATTTT | CASSLGQGDPPQHF | TRBJ1-5 | TRBV7-9 | TRBD1 | many
TGTGCCAGCAGTTACCCTCCCTCCGACAGGGTAAATCAGCCCCAGCATTTT | CASSYPPSDRVNQPQHF | TRBJ1-5 | TRBV6-2/TRBV6-3 | TRBD1 | many
TGTGCCAGCAGTTACGGGGGGAACTGGGGCACTGAAGCTTTCTTT | CASSYGGNWGTEAFF | TRBJ1-1 | TRBV6-5 | . | few
TGTGCCAGCAGTTACCCGGGACAGACCAACTATGGCTACACCTTC | CASSYPGQTNYGYTF | TRBJ1-2 | TRBV6-6 | TRBD1 | .
TGTGCCAGCAGCTCCGAGGGGAGGGGGGGGGCAGAGTACGAGCAGTACTTC | CASSSEGRGGAEYEQYF | TRBJ2-7 | TRBV7-2 | . | many
TGTGCCAGCAGCCTATCACCCAGGGAGGTTTACAATGAGCAGTTCTTC | CASSLSPREVYNEQFF | TRBJ2-1 | TRBV5-6 | . | many
TGTGCCAGCAGCGCTGATTTTAGTACTGAAGCTTTCTTT | CASSADFSTEAFF | TRBJ1-1 | TRBV7-2 | . | many
TGTGCCAGCGGGGCAGGGTACGACTATGGCTACACCTTC | CASGAGYDYGYTF | TRBJ1-2 | TRBV25-1 | . | few
TGTGCCAGCAGCTTTTTCTTGGTGAATGGTGAGCAGTTCTTC | CASSFFLVNGEQFF | TRBJ2-1 | TRBV7-2 | . | many
TGTGCCAGCAGCCCCGAAAAGGGACAGGGAGGTTATGGCTACACCTTC | CASSPEKGQGGYGYTF | TRBJ1-2 | TRBV4-2 | TRBD1 | few
TGCAGTGCTAGAGATCTTGAGGAGGGGACTCCTTATTACGAGCAGTACTTC | CSARDLEEGTPYYEQYF | TRBJ2-7 | TRBV20-1 | . | few
TGTGCCAGCGGAGACACGAACACTGAAGCTTTCTTT | CASGDTNTEAFF | TRBJ1-1 | TRBV7-6 | . | many
TGTGCCAGCAGTTTCTCCAGGGTAACTGAAGCTTTCTTT | CASSFSRVTEAFF | TRBJ1-1 | TRBV12-3/TRBV12-4 | . | .
TGCAGTGCTAGGACAGTCCTAAGACAGGGCGGTCTAGCCAAAAACATTCAGTACTTC | CSARTVLRQGGLAKNIQYF | TRBJ2-4 | TRBV20-1 | TRBD1 | .